Each of the 9 T cell receptor beta chains below was sequenced from the same sample in a study of glioma-infiltrating T cells. Amplification of TCR alpha and beta CDR3 regions from RNA used iRepertoire nested multiplex PCR. Each CDR3 protein gets one entry after TCRdb re-called the multiplex PCR reads with MiXCR. The sample holds roughly 200,000 distinct CDR3 sequences, about 31% seen once. The specimen was glioma tissue, nonneoplastic brain tissue, or PBMCs (not recorded which). The receptors come from a human donor with low-grade glioma or glioblastoma, undergoing nonglioma brain surgery, or in good health (not recorded which).

This clonotype was counted many times. The chain has TRBV7-9 and TRBJ2-7; D ambiguous. Trimming removed 1 base at V and 3 bases at J, with 13 bases between. Germline values: CDR1 SEHNR, CDR2 FQNEAQ (reference sequence). This CDR3 is 15 amino acids long. The CDR3 bases are TGTGCCAGCAGCTTAGGGCTTTCATCGGTCTACGAGCAGTACTTC. Translation gives CASSLGLSSVYEQYF.

The sample holds one count of this clonotype. The chain carries TRBV28 and TRBJ1-1; D remains ambiguous. This CDR3 is built from 11 residues. The germline CDR1 and CDR2 sequences are MDHEN and SYDVKM. Trimming removed 5 bases from V and 12 bases from J, with 13 bases in between. CDR3 residues: CASSLQERSFF. The DNA of the CDR3 is TGTGCCAGCAGTCTCCAGGAGAGGTCTTTCTTT.

By share of the sample, this clonotype is medium-sized. The chain uses TRBV27 and TRBJ2-3; TRBD1 aligns across 9 bases. Trimming at V came to 10 bases and at J to 4 bases, leaving 9 bases not matched to a gene. This CDR3 spans 14 amino acids. Germline V lookup: CDR1 MNHEY, CDR2 SMNVEV (reference sequence). The DNA for the CDR3 is TGTGCCACCGCGCGGGACAGGGCATCAGATACGCAGTATTTT. It is translated as CATARDRASDTQYF.

There are many counts of this clonotype. V is TRBV4-3 and J is TRBJ2-3; D gene uncertain. Germline V gene sequence: CDR1 LGHNA, CDR2 YSLEER. The length of the CDR3 is 13 residues. V lost 0 bases, J lost 4 bases, and 5 bases lay in between. CDR3 region: CASSQDLPDTQYF. CDR3 DNA sequence: TGCGCCAGCAGCCAAGATCTTCCAGATACGCAGTATTTT.

This clonotype came up a few times. V usage is TRBV12-5 and J usage is TRBJ2-7; D is ambiguous. Germline CDR1 LGHNT, CDR2 FRNRAP. The CDR3 extends over 13 amino acids. Trimming removed 0 bases at V and 7 bases at J, with 10 bases between. The CDR3 DNA reads TGTGCTAGTGGTTTGGTGAGTCCGTTTGAGCAGTACTTC. Translating it yields CASGLVSPFEQYF.

For this clonotype: A much larger clone lies one base from this, so it may be a read error. This rearrangement joins TRBV29-1 to TRBJ1-4; weak D call: TRBD1 (6 bases). The CDR3 sequence is 13 residues long. Germline CDR1 and CDR2: SQVTM and ANQGSEA. CDR3 bases: TGCAGCGCCAAAGGGACAACTAATAAAAAACTGTTTTTT. Amino acids: CSAKGTTNKKLFF.

Ten or more counts support this clonotype. The genes are TRBV19 and TRBJ1-1; D call uncertain. The CDR3 has 13 residues. V lost 3 bases and J 1 base, leaving 6 bases between the germline ends. Germline V gene data show CDR1 as LNHDA and CDR2 as SQIVND (reference sequence). The CDR3 nucleotides read TGTGCCAGTAGTATTTACAGGAACACTGAAGCTTTCTTT. Its protein is CASSIYRNTEAFF. Filled out from reference TRBV19 and TRBJ1-1, the complete variable domain reads DGGITQSPKYLFRKEGQNVTLSCEQNLNHDAMYWYRQDPGQGLRLIYYSQIVNDFQKGDIAEGYSVSREKKESFPLTVTSAQKNPTAFYLCASSIYRNTEAFFGQGTRLTVV.

In this sample, this clonotype turned up many times. The J gene is TRBJ2-7, the V gene TRBV6-1; TRBD1 matches 9 bases. The V gene's germline CDR1 is MNHNS and CDR2 SASEGT. The V gene end was trimmed by 8 bases and the J gene end by 5 bases; junction bases not matched to a gene: 13. The CDR3 runs to 15 residues. The CDR3 DNA reads as TGTGCCAGCGGCTTGGCTGGGACAGGGTCCCACGAGCAGTACTTC. It translates to CASGLAGTGSHEQYF.

The CDR3 bases are TGCGCCAGCAGCCAAGATAGCGGGAGTATCTACGAGCAGTACTTC. This translates into CASSQDSGSIYEQYF. J is TRBJ2-7 and V is TRBV4-1; TRBD2 aligns across 9 bases. Trimming at V came to 0 bases and at J to 3 bases, leaving 3 bases not matched to a gene. Germline V gives CDR1 MGHRA, CDR2 YSYEKL. This CDR3 has 15 amino acids.